These 18 T cell receptor beta chains originate from one sample sequenced in a study of cytomegalovirus exposure and HLA in healthy donors. The PCR used 60 Vbeta and 13 Jbeta primers. Sequencing used immunoSEQ multiplex PCR; TCRdb keeps in-frame clones, though not all of them. This table has around 64,000 clones, 85% to 90% appearing once. Sequences were obtained from PBMCs. The receptors originated from a woman aged 25 to 45 in good health and CMV-seropositive.

The chain joins TRBV5-4 to TRBJ2-7, with 11 positions matching TRBD1. With 4 bases clipped from V and 7 bases from J, the junction kept 7 bases outside the gene matches. CDR3 length equals 14 residues. The germline V gene has CDR1 SGHNT and CDR2 YYREEE (reference sequence). The chain's CDR3 is CASSGDRGAVEQYF. CDR3 nucleotides: TGTGCCAGCAGCGGGGACAGGGGGGCGGTGGAGCAGTACTTC.

The CDR3 coding sequence is TGTGCCAGCAGTTACACCCAGGGGACCAGCGGGGAGCTGTTTTTT. It translates to CASSYTQGTSGELFF. The rearrangement uses TRBV6-5 and TRBJ2-2, with D perhaps matching TRBD1 (6 bases). This CDR3 is 15 amino acids long. Germline loops: CDR1 MNHEY, CDR2 SVGAGI. The V end lost 2 bases, the J end lost 7 bases, and 14 bases lay between the germline ends.

The rearrangement joins TRBV5-1 to TRBJ1-1, with a tentative D call TRBD1 (6 bases). This CDR3 spans 14 amino acids. From germline, CDR1 is SGHRS and CDR2 YFSETQ. V was shortened by 1 base and J by 1 base, with 8 bases between the two germline ends. The DNA for the CDR3 is TGCGCCAGCAGCTTGCCGGGACAGAACACTGAAGCTTTCTTT. This sequence encodes CASSLPGQNTEAFF.

This chain connects TRBV2 to TRBJ2-5; D call uncertain. With the DNA end fitting TRBJ2-7 better, the J assignment may be wrong. This CDR3 has 11 amino acids. Germline loops: CDR1 SNHLY, CDR2 FYNNEI. The CDR3 DNA reads TGTGCCAGTCGTACCGCCTACGAGCAGTACTTC. Translated, it gives CASRTAYEQYF.

The chain recombines TRBV12-2 with TRBJ2-3; the listed D gene, TRBD1, was not tested against the DNA. TRBV12-2 is reported as a pseudogene. This CDR3 has 12 residues. The chain's CDR3 is CASRFRGDTQYF. Here the CDR3 DNA reads TGTGCAAGTCGCTTCAGGGGCGATACGCAGTATTTT.

The genes are TRBV5-4 and TRBJ2-5, with TRBD2 identical over 9 bases. The germline V gene encodes CDR1 SGHNT and CDR2 YYREEE (reference sequence). The CDR3 is 16 residues long. Unmatched junction bases numbered 9, after V lost 2 bases and J lost 4 bases. The CDR3 here is CASSFISGRGRETQYF. The CDR3, as DNA: TGTGCCAGCAGCTTTATTAGCGGGAGAGGAAGAGAGACCCAGTACTTC.

This sequence joins TRBV29-1 and TRBJ2-5; D perhaps matches TRBD1 (6 bases). The J call is doubtful: the DNA matches TRBJ2-7 better. Germline lookup yields CDR1 SQVTM and CDR2 ANQGSEA. The CDR3 consists of 11 residues. The CDR3 DNA reads TGCAGCGTAACACAGGGATACGAGCAGTACTTC. Amino acid sequence: CSVTQGYEQYF.

As for this clone: Because the CDR3 is missing its conserved closing phenylalanine or tryptophan, this is likely a read error. This chain joins TRBV5-1 and TRBJ1-1; D perhaps matches TRBD1 (5 bases). This CDR3 is 16 amino acids long. Germline loops: CDR1 SGHRS, CDR2 YFSETQ. V gave up 4 bases and J gave up 4 bases, with 20 bases separating them. The CDR3 here is CASSPGPFRGGTEAFL. The CDR3 DNA reads as TGCGCCAGCAGCCCCGGACCGTTTCGGGGGGGCACTGAAGCTTTCCTT.

The V gene is TRBV7-7, the J gene TRBJ2-1; TRBD2 matches 11 bases. Germline CDR1 SSHAT, CDR2 FNYEAQ (reference sequence). V lost 2 bases, J lost 9 bases, and 9 bases stayed unmatched. This CDR3 comprises 16 residues. CDR3 in DNA: TGTGCCAGCAGCTTAACAACTAGCGGGAGATTTACTGAGCAGTTCTTC. This sequence encodes CASSLTTSGRFTEQFF.

V and J are TRBV2 and TRBJ2-3; 8 nucleotides match TRBD2. V lost 6 bases, J lost 4 bases, and 6 bases stayed unmatched. CDR1 and CDR2 (germline): SNHLY, FYNNEI. The CDR3 length is 14 residues. The CDR3 coding sequence is TGTGCCAGCAGGAGCGGAGCGGGAGCAGATACGCAGTATTTT. Translating gives CASRSGAGADTQYF.

The chain recombines TRBV7-9 with TRBJ2-5, with 9 bases that match TRBD1. Germline CDR1 is SEHNR and CDR2 is FQNEAQ (reference sequence). This CDR3 spans 14 amino acids. V trimming: 6 bases; J trimming: 5 bases; junction bases outside the gene matches: 7. The DNA for the CDR3 is TGTGCCAGCAGAACCGGGACAGGGTTCGAGACCCAGTACTTC. Translated, it gives CASRTGTGFETQYF.

The chain employs TRBV5-6 and TRBJ1-1; maybe TRBD1 (6 bases). From germline, CDR1 is SGHDT and CDR2 YYEEEE. This CDR3 has 13 amino acids. Trimming pared 0 bases from V and 6 bases from J, leaving 9 bases between. The DNA for the CDR3 is TGTGCCAGCAGCTTGGGGGGGCTCGCTGAAGCTTTCTTT. Its translation: CASSLGGLAEAFF.

The V call is TRBV5-4, the J call TRBJ2-7; a possible D gene is TRBD2 (7 bases). The germline CDR1 and CDR2 sequences are SGHNT and YYREEE (reference sequence). V was pared by 4 bases and J by 7 bases, with 18 bases between. This CDR3 is built from 14 residues. This CDR3 is CASSVRGGALEQYF. CDR3 in DNA: TGTGCCAGCAGCGTTAGGGGGGGCGCGTTAGAGCAGTACTTC.

The J gene is TRBJ1-1, the V gene TRBV10-3; D gene unclear. The CDR3 is made up of 13 amino acids. Germline values: CDR1 ENHRY, CDR2 SYGVKD. V lost 8 bases to trimming and J lost 0 bases, with 10 bases between them. This CDR3 reads CAISTLMNTEAFF. The CDR3 nucleotides are TGTGCCATCTCGACACTTATGAACACTGAAGCTTTCTTT.

This chain connects TRBV30 to TRBJ2-7; 9 nucleotides line up with TRBD2. Unmatched junction bases numbered 6, after V lost 7 bases and J lost 2 bases. The CDR3 consists of 13 residues. The germline V gene has CDR1 GTSNPN and CDR2 SVGIG (reference sequence). CDR3 nucleotide sequence: TGTGCCTTCTTTAGCGGGGGACCCTACGAGCAGTACTTC. Translation: CAFFSGGPYEQYF.

The rearrangement uses TRBV7-9 and TRBJ2-5; D remains ambiguous. CDR3 length: 13 residues. Germline-derived CDR1 and CDR2 are SEHNR and FQNEAQ (reference sequence). V dropped 0 bases and J dropped 5 bases, with 7 bases sitting between them. CDR3 loop: CASSLAEWETQYF. The CDR3 DNA reads as TGTGCCAGCAGCTTAGCCGAGTGGGAGACCCAGTACTTC. Variable domain in full (rest from reference TRBV7-9 and TRBJ2-5): DTGVSQNPRHKITKRGQNVTFRCDPISEHNRLYWYRQTLGQGPEFLTYFQNEAQLEKSRLLSDRFSAERPKGSFSTLEIQRTEQGDSAMYLCASSLAEWETQYFGPGTRLLVL.

DNA of the CDR3: TGCGCCAGCAAACAGGGGAACACTGAAGCTTTCTTT. Translating it yields CASKQGNTEAFF. This chain connects TRBV4-1 to TRBJ1-1; D is perhaps TRBD1 (6 bases). CDR1 and CDR2 from the germline V gene are MGHRA and YSYEKL. There are 12 residues in the CDR3. The V end was cut by 7 bases, the J end by 1 base, with 7 bases between.

CDR3 residues: CSVEKTGSAADTQYF. The CDR3 DNA reads TGCAGCGTTGAAAAGACTGGGAGTGCGGCAGATACGCAGTATTTT. The rearrangement uses TRBV29-1 and TRBJ2-3; TRBD2 might be the D (5 bases). Trimming shortened V by 2 bases and J by 4 bases, and 16 bases separated the two germline ends. The CDR3 is 15 residues long. Germline V gives CDR1 SQVTM, CDR2 ANQGSEA.